This TCR beta chain emerged from a study of T-cell memory formation after mild COVID-19. Germline V CDR1 and CDR2: SGHDN, FVKESK. The ends lost 1 base at V and 8 bases at J; junction bases unmatched: 8. The CDR3 spans 15 residues. TCRdb reprocessed the 5' RACE reads with MiXCR, giving one entry per CDR3 protein. The table has hundreds of thousands of distinct CDR3 sequences, around 15% seen once. The chain employs TRBV14 and TRBJ2-1, with TRBD2 matching 7 bases. The sequencing input was PBMCs or a T cell subset sorted from them (not recorded which). The source of this sequence is an adult woman who had mild COVID-19 (a few samples of this study predate the infection). Cell type and time point are not known. The DNA of the CDR3 is TGTGCCAGCAGCCAAGTCAGGACTAGATCGGATGAGCAGTTCTTC. As protein: CASSQVRTRSDEQFF.